A single sample gave rise to the 13 T cell receptor beta chains below, sequenced in a study of blood T cell repertoires in COVID-19. Produced via immunoSEQ multiplex PCR; TCRdb's table is partial and in-frame only. The sample gives some 80,000 clones, 86% of which show up once; roughly 5% is in the top ten. The sample comprised peripheral blood. The receptors come from a man between 45 and 60 years old with active or convalescent COVID-19.

This clone was seen only a few times. J is TRBJ2-1 and V is TRBV5-4; D gene ambiguous. CDR3 size: 16 residues. Deletions cut 4 bases from V and 3 bases from J, with 17 bases between. Germline CDR1 reads SGHNT; CDR2 reads YYREEE (reference sequence). The CDR3 DNA reads as TGTGCCAGCAGCCCCGGCGAGGCCCGTCTCTACAATGAGCAGTTCTTC. It is translated as CASSPGEARLYNEQFF.

The chain carries TRBV3-1 (or the pseudogene TRBV3-2) and TRBJ2-7; the match to TRBD2 covers 9 bases. V lost 0 bases and J lost 2; bases outside the gene matches: 5. The CDR3 is made up of 16 amino acids. The germline V gene encodes CDR1 LGHDT and CDR2 YNNKEL (reference sequence). CDR3 residues: CASSQDQASGAYEQYF. The CDR3 DNA is TGTGCCAGCAGCCAAGACCAGGCTAGCGGGGCCTACGAGCAGTACTTC.

In regard to this clone: It is unclear where the CDR3 begins or ends on the DNA, so no DNA is shown, and the CDR3 is as TCRdb lists it. The chain has TRBV19 and TRBJ2-2; the table's TRBD2 call for D was not verified on the DNA. The CDR3 spans 12 residues, counting both ends. Germline values: CDR1 LNHDA, CDR2 SQIVND (reference sequence). CDR3 amino acids: CASSTSGGELFF.

This sequence joins TRBV3-1 (or the pseudogene TRBV3-2) and TRBJ2-1; D may be TRBD2 (5 bases). The V and J ends lost 2 bases and 0 bases respectively, with 17 bases between them. The CDR3 totals 18 residues. Germline CDR1 is LGHDT and CDR2 is YNNKEL (reference sequence). Here the CDR3 reads CASSQPNQRGSSYNEQFF. The CDR3 DNA reads as TGTGCCAGCAGCCAACCGAACCAACGGGGTAGCTCCTACAATGAGCAGTTCTTC.

This clone was seen a few times. This chain connects TRBV6-5 to TRBJ2-7; unclear D gene. Germline V gene lookup returns CDR1 MNHEY and CDR2 SVGAGI. This CDR3 has 12 amino acids. V lost 5 bases and J lost 6, with 11 bases in between. CDR3 sequence (DNA): TGTGCCAGCAGTCGCCGACCGGGCGAGCAGTACTTC. It is translated as CASSRRPGEQYF.

This clone occurred once. The chain is built from TRBV28 and TRBJ2-7; TRBD1 might be the D (6 bases). This CDR3 has 15 residues. CDR1 is MDHEN, CDR2 SYDVKM, per germline. The germline V and J ends were trimmed by 4 bases and 2 bases, with 15 bases remaining between them. The CDR3 protein is CASSYLGTPTYEQYF. The CDR3 DNA is TGTGCCAGCAGTTACCTAGGGACACCGACCTACGAGCAGTACTTC.

J is TRBJ2-1 and V is TRBV12-3 or TRBV12-4; 9 bases map to TRBD2. The CDR3 totals 13 residues. V gave up 4 bases and J gave up 9 bases; unmatched junction bases: 4. The CDR3 here is CASSSSGMSEQFF. CDR3 DNA sequence: TGTGCCAGCAGTTCTAGCGGGATGAGTGAGCAGTTCTTC.

CDR3 nucleotide sequence: TGTGCCAGTAGTTGGACAGGCCCCTCAAGTAATGAAAAACTGTTTTTT. Its translation is CASSWTGPSSNEKLFF. The J gene is TRBJ1-4, the V gene TRBV19, with TRBD1 matching over 7 bases. J gave up 4 bases and V 5 bases, and 10 bases lay outside the gene matches. Germline V gene data show CDR1 as LNHDA and CDR2 as SQIVND (reference sequence). The CDR3 loop spans 16 amino acids.

The chain links TRBV28 to TRBJ1-4; D gene unclear. This CDR3 has 14 residues. Looked up from germline, CDR1 is MDHEN and CDR2 is SYDVKM. V lost 3 bases and J 4 bases, leaving 9 bases between the germline ends. In nucleotides, the CDR3 is TGTGCCAGCAGTTTGGCCCAGAATAATGAAAAACTGTTTTTT. The encoded protein is CASSLAQNNEKLFF. The full variable domain, rest sourced from reference TRBV28 and TRBJ1-4, is DVKVTQSSRYLVKRTGEKVFLECVQDMDHENMFWYRQDPGLGLRLIYFSYDVKMKEKGDIPEGYSVSREKKERFSLILESASTNQTSMYLCASSLAQNNEKLFFGSGTQLSVL.

The V gene is TRBV7-9, the J gene TRBJ1-3; the D gene is possibly TRBD1 (6 bases). This CDR3 is built from 12 residues. Trimming shortened V by 5 bases and J by 12 bases, and 14 bases separated the two germline ends. Germline lookup yields CDR1 SEHNR and CDR2 FQNEAQ (reference sequence). The CDR3 DNA is TGTGCCAGCAGCCTGTCACAGGGTCACATATATTTT. It translates to CASSLSQGHIYF.

The chain carries TRBV12-5 and TRBJ2-3; 10 bases fit TRBD2. V lost 2 bases to trimming and J lost 2 bases; unmatched junction nucleotides: 10. The CDR3 is made up of 18 amino acids. The germline V gene encodes CDR1 LGHNT and CDR2 FRNRAP. The CDR3 DNA follows: TGTGCTAGTGGTTTGACCCGCTCTAGCGGGGGCCTCACAGATACGCAGTATTTT. Translation: CASGLTRSSGGLTDTQYF. Combining the CDR3 with reference TRBV12-5 and TRBJ2-3 gives the whole variable domain DARVTQTPRHKVTEMGQEVTMRCQPILGHNTVFWYRQTMMQGLELLAYFRNRAPLDDSGMPKDRFSAEMPDATLATLKIQPSEPRDSAVYFCASGLTRSSGGLTDTQYFGPGTRLTVL.

The rearrangement links TRBV5-4 to TRBJ2-5, with 9 nucleotides matching TRBD1. With 4 bases clipped from V and 5 bases from J, the junction kept 6 bases outside the gene matches. The germline V gene has CDR1 SGHNT and CDR2 YYREEE (reference sequence). The CDR3 contains 14 residues. As DNA, the CDR3 is TGTGCCAGCAGCCCCGGGGACAGGGACGAGACCCAGTACTTC. Its translation: CASSPGDRDETQYF.

The chain is built from TRBV18 and TRBJ2-7; 13 nucleotides match TRBD2. V lost 3 bases and J lost 2; bases outside the gene matches: 4. This CDR3 has 16 residues. The germline gives CDR1 KGHSH, CDR2 LQKENI. In DNA, the CDR3 is TGTGCCAGCTCACCTCCCGGACTAGCGGGGGCCTACGAGCAGTACTTC. Translated, it gives CASSPPGLAGAYEQYF.